The 25 T cell receptor beta chains below all came from one sample that was sequenced in a study of control samples from healthy donors and cancer patients (dated by TCRdb to the early 2020s). The library was produced with the immunoSEQ multiplex PCR assay. Held by TCRdb, this immuneACCESS table contains in-frame sequences only and omits some clones. Under half of the omission traces to an unresolved V gene where checked; the cause of the rest is unknown. The sample contains about 160,000 clones, over 85% of them found a single time. The top ten clones comprise more than 10% of the sample. Material: blood. The receptors shown here come from a man aged 25 to 40 in good health.

In DNA, the CDR3 is TGTGCCAGTAGTATAGGCCAGGGGGAAGATACGCAGTATTTT. Protein: CASSIGQGEDTQYF. The chain recombines TRBV19 with TRBJ2-3; 7 nucleotides match TRBD1. Germline CDR1 LNHDA, CDR2 SQIVND (reference sequence). CDR3 length: 14 residues. The J segment lost 5 bases and the V segment lost 1 base, leaving 3 bases of the junction unmatched. The whole variable domain, filled in from reference TRBV19 and TRBJ2-3, reads DGGITQSPKYLFRKEGQNVTLSCEQNLNHDAMYWYRQDPGQGLRLIYYSQIVNDFQKGDIAEGYSVSREKKESFPLTVTSAQKNPTAFYLCASSIGQGEDTQYFGPGTRLTVL.

The J gene is TRBJ2-7, the V gene TRBV12-3 or TRBV12-4; no clear D gene. V was cut by 2 bases and J by 5 bases, with 7 bases left in between. There are 12 residues in the CDR3. The CDR3 protein is CASSLTRNEQYF. The CDR3 DNA reads as TGTGCCAGCAGTTTAACCCGGAACGAGCAGTACTTC.

For the CDR3, the DNA is TGTGCCAGCAGTGAAACCCTAGCCTACGAGCAGTACTTC. Its protein product is CASSETLAYEQYF. This chain links TRBV2 with TRBJ2-7; D ambiguous. The CDR3 is 13 residues long. CDR1 SNHLY and CDR2 FYNNEI come from the germline V gene. V dropped 2 bases and J dropped 2 bases, with 7 bases sitting between them.

The chain couples TRBV5-1 to TRBJ2-1; 8 positions agree with TRBD2. CDR1 and CDR2 from the germline V gene are SGHRS and YFSETQ. V was pared by 0 bases and J by 1 base, with 3 bases of the junction left unmatched. CDR3 size: 16 residues. The CDR3 sequence: CASSLVSGGSYNEQFF. The CDR3 region has the DNA TGCGCCAGCAGCTTGGTGTCGGGAGGGTCCTACAATGAGCAGTTCTTC.

The rearrangement links TRBV6-2 or TRBV6-3 to TRBJ2-1; D is unresolved. Trimming left V 0 bases short and J 6 bases short, with 15 bases between. The CDR3 runs 16 residues. CDR1 is MNHEY and CDR2 is SVGEGT in the germline V gene. CDR3 loop: CASSYSDPIVVNEQFF. The CDR3 DNA reads as TGTGCCAGCAGTTACTCCGACCCAATAGTAGTCAATGAGCAGTTCTTC.

Only a few counts were recorded for this clone. The CDR3 DNA follows: TGTGCCAGCAGCGAACGGCGGGGGGGTGCGGATACGCAGTATTTT. Translation: CASSERRGGADTQYF. The genes are TRBV7-9 and TRBJ2-3; 9 bases are a match to TRBD2. V lost 5 bases, J lost 6 bases, and 9 bases stayed unmatched. Germline V CDR1 and CDR2: SEHNR, FQNEAQ (reference sequence). The CDR3 is 15 residues long.

The chain combines TRBV7-2 with TRBJ1-6, with D unresolved. Germline V gene lookup returns CDR1 SGHTA and CDR2 FQGNSA. This CDR3 has 14 residues. The ends were cut back, 1 base at V and 6 bases at J, with 7 bases in the middle. CDR3 nucleotide sequence: TGTGCCAGCAGCTTAGGGCAGCTTAATTCACCCCTCCACTTT. Its translation is CASSLGQLNSPLHF. Drawing the rest from reference TRBV7-2 and TRBJ1-6, the complete variable domain is GAGVSQSPSNKVTEKGKDVELRCDPISGHTALYWYRQSLGQGLEFLIYFQGNSAPDKSGLPSDRFSAERTGGSVSTLTIQRTQQEDSAVYLCASSLGQLNSPLHFGNGTRLTVT.

This clone was observed a few times. The V gene is TRBV7-2, the J gene TRBJ2-2; D possibly corresponds to TRBD1 (5 bases). CDR1 and CDR2 from the germline V gene are SGHTA and FQGNSA. This CDR3 contains 15 residues. V was shortened by 5 bases and J by 0 bases, with 10 bases between the two germline ends. CDR3: CASSLQETNTGELFF. CDR3 bases: TGTGCCAGCAGCCTACAGGAGACGAACACCGGGGAGCTGTTTTTT.

The chain employs TRBV6-5 and TRBJ1-6; D remains unclear. The CDR3 is made up of 14 amino acids. V was pared by 6 bases and J by 9 bases, with 15 bases between. Germline CDR1 reads MNHEY; CDR2 reads SVGAGI. The CDR3 bases are TGTGCCAGCAGCAAGGAGAATTATGTTTCACCCCTCCACTTT. Protein product: CASSKENYVSPLHF.

In this sample, this clone turned up once. The V gene is TRBV19, the J gene TRBJ1-5; no clear D gene. V was clipped by 2 bases and J by 9 bases, with 11 bases between them. Germline lookup yields CDR1 LNHDA and CDR2 SQIVND (reference sequence). The CDR3 totals 13 residues. The DNA of the CDR3 is TGTGCCAGTAGTATAAGTGGAGGACGGCCCCAGCATTTT. It is translated as CASSISGGRPQHF.

V and J are TRBV7-2 and TRBJ2-7; D is undetermined. V gave up 1 base and J gave up 0 bases, with 7 bases separating them. Germline V gene data show CDR1 as SGHTA and CDR2 as FQGNSA. This CDR3 has 14 residues. CDR3 coding DNA: TGTGCCAGCAGCTTAGTCTCTACCTCCTACGAGCAGTACTTC. Protein sequence: CASSLVSTSYEQYF. Filled out from reference TRBV7-2 and TRBJ2-7, the complete variable domain reads GAGVSQSPSNKVTEKGKDVELRCDPISGHTALYWYRQSLGQGLEFLIYFQGNSAPDKSGLPSDRFSAERTGGSVSTLTIQRTQQEDSAVYLCASSLVSTSYEQYFGPGTRLTVT.

In this sample, this clone turned up once. V usage is TRBV14 and J usage is TRBJ2-7, with TRBD1 as a possible D gene (5 bases). Germline CDR1 and CDR2: SGHDN and FVKESK. Trimming removed 2 bases from V and 2 bases from J, with 13 bases in between. CDR3 length: 15 residues. In DNA form, the CDR3 reads TGTGCCAGCAGCCAAATTAAGGACATCACCTACGAGCAGTACTTC. It is translated as CASSQIKDITYEQYF.

In DNA form, the CDR3 reads TGTGCCAGCAGCCAAGGCCCCGGACAGGTCGATGGCTACACCTTC. Translated, it gives CASSQGPGQVDGYTF. The V gene is TRBV3-1 (or the pseudogene TRBV3-2), the J gene TRBJ1-2; TRBD1 matches 7 bases. CDR3 length: 15 amino acids. V lost 1 base, J lost 6 bases, and 8 bases stayed unmatched. Germline V lookup: CDR1 LGHDT, CDR2 YNNKEL (reference sequence).

J is TRBJ2-2 and V is TRBV2, with unresolved D. The V end was cut by 3 bases, the J end by 1 base, with 9 bases between. Germline V gives CDR1 SNHLY, CDR2 FYNNEI. This CDR3 has 15 amino acids. CDR3 nucleotides: TGTGCCAGCAGTGAGAGGAGAGTGAACACCGGGGAGCTGTTTTTT. The encoded protein is CASSERRVNTGELFF.

In regard to this clone: Mismatch with germline at one junction end may stem from a read error. The chain links TRBV9 to TRBJ2-7, with TRBD2 as a possible D gene (6 bases). The germline gives CDR1 SGDLS, CDR2 YYNGEE. The CDR3 consists of 18 residues. The CDR3 DNA reads TGTGCCAGCGGCGTAGGGAATGGAGGGGACGGAGTCGCCTACGAGCAGTACTTC. It is translated as CASGVGNGGDGVAYEQYF.

The CDR3 is CAIAAGGSNEQFF. Written as DNA, the CDR3 is TGTGCCATTGCAGCGGGAGGATCTAATGAGCAGTTCTTC. The V call is TRBV6-5, the J call TRBJ2-1; 9 bases map to TRBD2. The CDR3 consists of 13 residues. CDR1 and CDR2 (germline): MNHEY, SVGAGI. J was trimmed by 7 bases and V by 10 bases; bases with no gene match: 8.

The chain uses TRBV7-6 and TRBJ2-1; unclear D gene. This CDR3 spans 15 amino acids. Per germline, CDR1 SGHVS and CDR2 FNYEAQ. Trimming left V 2 bases short and J 5 bases short, with 13 bases between. The CDR3 nucleotides read TGTGCCAGCAGCTTAACGGAAACCCCAAACAATGAGCAGTTCTTC. Amino acids: CASSLTETPNNEQFF. The variable domain in full, completed from reference TRBV7-6 and TRBJ2-1, reads GAGVSQSPRYKVTKRGQDVALRCDPISGHVSLYWYRQALGQGPEFLTYFNYEAQQDKSGLPNDRFSAERPEGSISTLTIQRTEQRDSAMYRCASSLTETPNNEQFFGPGTRLTVL.

The chain links TRBV10-3 to TRBJ2-7, with 10 bases fitting TRBD2. The CDR3 is 13 residues long. V trimming: 11 bases; J trimming: 3 bases; junction bases outside the gene matches: 7. Germline CDR1 reads ENHRY; CDR2 reads SYGVKD. The CDR3 loop is CAGRTSGNYEQYF. DNA of the CDR3: TGTGCCGGCAGGACTAGCGGTAACTACGAGCAGTACTTC.

This chain joins TRBV7-6 and TRBJ2-7; D possibly matches TRBD1 or TRBD2 (5 bases each). V lost 0 bases and J 2 bases, leaving 20 bases between the germline ends. CDR1 and CDR2 from the germline V gene are SGHVS and FNYEAQ. The length of the CDR3 is 18 residues. Here the CDR3 reads CASSLAPPGTDGAYEQYF. The CDR3 DNA sequence: TGTGCCAGCAGCTTAGCCCCCCCCGGGACCGATGGGGCCTACGAGCAGTACTTC. The full variable domain, in which reference TRBV7-6 and TRBJ2-7 provide the parts outside the CDR3, is GAGVSQSPRYKVTKRGQDVALRCDPISGHVSLYWYRQALGQGPEFLTYFNYEAQQDKSGLPNDRFSAERPEGSISTLTIQRTEQRDSAMYRCASSLAPPGTDGAYEQYFGPGTRLTVT.

This clone occurred once. V usage is TRBV6-4 and J usage is TRBJ1-6; D possibly corresponds to TRBD1 (5 bases). This CDR3 comprises 14 residues. V gave up 6 bases and J gave up 0 bases, with 6 bases separating them. The germline gives CDR1 MRHNA, CDR2 SNTAGT. The CDR3 is CASRDTSYNSPLHF. DNA for the CDR3: TGTGCCAGCAGGGACACCTCCTATAATTCACCCCTCCACTTT.

This clone appeared a few times. This chain links TRBV4-2 with TRBJ2-7, with 7 bases fitting TRBD1. Trimming at V came to 4 bases and at J to 4 bases, leaving 4 bases not matched to a gene. The CDR3 is 13 residues long. Germline CDR1 and CDR2: LGHNA and YNFKEQ. The DNA for the CDR3 is TGTGCCAGCAGCCGGCAGGGGGTGTACGAGCAGTACTTC. This sequence encodes CASSRQGVYEQYF.

The V gene is TRBV27, the J gene TRBJ2-5, with TRBD2 identical over 9 bases. V trimming: 7 bases; J trimming: 3 bases; junction bases outside the gene matches: 3. This CDR3 has 13 residues. CDR1 is MNHEY, CDR2 SMNVEV, per germline (reference sequence). The CDR3 DNA reads as TGTGCCAGCATGTTAGCGGGAGAAGAGACCCAGTACTTC. Protein: CASMLAGEETQYF.

This rearrangement joins TRBV11-3 to TRBJ1-5; D may be TRBD1 (5 bases). V was trimmed by 4 bases and J by 2 bases, leaving 15 bases between them. Germline V gene data show CDR1 as SGHNT and CDR2 as YENEEA. The CDR3 sequence is 16 residues long. CDR3 protein: CASSSGFLGRNQPQHF. The CDR3 nucleotides are TGTGCCAGCAGCTCTGGGTTCTTGGGGCGCAATCAGCCCCAGCATTTT.

The chain is built from TRBV3-1 (or the pseudogene TRBV3-2) and TRBJ2-7; D not certain. Germline assignment: CDR1 LGHDT and CDR2 YNNKEL (reference sequence). Between the trimmed V and J ends, which lost 0 bases and 2 bases, there was a span of 8 bases. This CDR3 spans 14 amino acids. The CDR3 reads CASSQDGRPYEQYF. The CDR3 DNA reads TGTGCCAGCAGCCAAGACGGTCGGCCCTACGAGCAGTACTTC.

The chain links TRBV9 to TRBJ1-3; D is possibly TRBD1 (6 bases). The CDR3 extends over 15 amino acids. Per germline, CDR1 SGDLS and CDR2 YYNGEE. With 4 bases removed from V and 1 base from J, the gap between germline ends came to 12 bases. The CDR3, as DNA: TGTGCCAGCAGCTACACAGGGACGTCTGGAAACACCATATATTTT. It specifies CASSYTGTSGNTIYF.